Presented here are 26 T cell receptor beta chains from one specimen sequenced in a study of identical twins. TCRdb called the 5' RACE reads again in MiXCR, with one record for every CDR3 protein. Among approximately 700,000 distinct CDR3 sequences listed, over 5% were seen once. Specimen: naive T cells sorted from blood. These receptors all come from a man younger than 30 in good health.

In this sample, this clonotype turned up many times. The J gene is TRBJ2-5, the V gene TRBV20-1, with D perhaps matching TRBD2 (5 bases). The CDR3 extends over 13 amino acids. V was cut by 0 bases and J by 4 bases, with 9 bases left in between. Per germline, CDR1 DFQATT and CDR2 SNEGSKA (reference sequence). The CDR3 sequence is CSARDPGVETQYF. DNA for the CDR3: TGCAGTGCTAGAGATCCCGGGGTAGAGACCCAGTACTTC.

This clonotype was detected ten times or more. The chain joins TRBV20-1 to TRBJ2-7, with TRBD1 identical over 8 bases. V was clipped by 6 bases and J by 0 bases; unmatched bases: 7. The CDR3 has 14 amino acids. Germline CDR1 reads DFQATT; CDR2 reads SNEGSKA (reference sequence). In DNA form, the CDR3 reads TGCAGTGCAGAGACAGGGGCGCCCTCCTACGAGCAGTACTTC. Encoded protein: CSAETGAPSYEQYF.

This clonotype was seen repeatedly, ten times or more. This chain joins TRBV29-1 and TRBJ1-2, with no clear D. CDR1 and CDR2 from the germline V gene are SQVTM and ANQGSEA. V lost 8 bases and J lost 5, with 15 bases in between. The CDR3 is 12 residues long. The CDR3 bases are TGCAGCTTTCGGTCCCCGAAATATGGCTACACCTTC. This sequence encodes CSFRSPKYGYTF.

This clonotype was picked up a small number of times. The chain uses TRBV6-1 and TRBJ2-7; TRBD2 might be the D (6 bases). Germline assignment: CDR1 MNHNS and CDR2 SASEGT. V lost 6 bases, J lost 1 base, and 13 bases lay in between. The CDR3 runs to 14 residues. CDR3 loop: CASRNRGSSYEQYF. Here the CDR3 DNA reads TGTGCCAGCAGGAACCGGGGGTCTTCCTACGAGCAGTACTTC.

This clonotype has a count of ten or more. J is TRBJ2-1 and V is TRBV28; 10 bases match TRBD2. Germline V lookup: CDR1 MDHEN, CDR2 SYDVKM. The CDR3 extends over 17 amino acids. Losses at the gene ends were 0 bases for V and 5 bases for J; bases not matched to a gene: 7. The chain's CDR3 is CASSLWSASGRDNEQFF. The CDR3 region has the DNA TGTGCCAGCAGTTTATGGTCCGCTAGCGGGAGAGACAATGAGCAGTTCTTC.

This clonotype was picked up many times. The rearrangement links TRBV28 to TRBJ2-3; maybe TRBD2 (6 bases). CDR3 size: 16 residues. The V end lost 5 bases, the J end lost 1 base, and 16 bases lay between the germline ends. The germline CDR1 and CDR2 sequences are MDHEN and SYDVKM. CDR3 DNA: TGTGCCAGCAGTCCCCACGAGGCTAGCGGCACAGATACGCAGTATTTT. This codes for CASSPHEASGTDTQYF.

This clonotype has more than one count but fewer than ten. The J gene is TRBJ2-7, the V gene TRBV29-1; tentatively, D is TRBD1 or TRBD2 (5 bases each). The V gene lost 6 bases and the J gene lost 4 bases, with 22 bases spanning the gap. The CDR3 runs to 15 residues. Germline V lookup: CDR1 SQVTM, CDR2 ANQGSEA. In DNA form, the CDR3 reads TGCAGCGTCCTTACGGGGCAGACAATCCCGTACGAGCAGTACTTC. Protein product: CSVLTGQTIPYEQYF.

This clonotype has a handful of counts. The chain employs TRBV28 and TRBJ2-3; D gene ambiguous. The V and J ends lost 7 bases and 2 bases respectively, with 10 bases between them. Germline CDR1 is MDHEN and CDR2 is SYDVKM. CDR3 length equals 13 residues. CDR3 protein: CASNTANTDTQYF. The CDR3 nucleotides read TGTGCCAGCAATACGGCAAACACAGATACGCAGTATTTT.

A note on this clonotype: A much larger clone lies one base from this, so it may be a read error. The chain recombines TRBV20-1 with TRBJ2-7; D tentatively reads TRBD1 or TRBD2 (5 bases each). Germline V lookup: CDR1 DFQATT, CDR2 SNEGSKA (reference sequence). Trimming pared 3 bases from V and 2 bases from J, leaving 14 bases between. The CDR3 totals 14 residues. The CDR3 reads CSASGTGSTYEQYF. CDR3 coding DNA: TGCAGTGCTAGCGGGACGGGGTCCACCTACGAGCAGTACTTC.

The CDR3 spells CASSLTGARVGELAFF. CDR3 DNA: TGCGCCAGCAGCTTAACAGGGGCCAGGGTGGGCGAATTGGCTTTCTTT. The V gene is TRBV5-1, the J gene TRBJ1-1, with 7 bases identical to TRBD1. Germline V lookup: CDR1 SGHRS, CDR2 YFSETQ. The CDR3 runs 16 residues. Trimming took 2 bases from V and 11 from J; bases not matched to a gene: 18.

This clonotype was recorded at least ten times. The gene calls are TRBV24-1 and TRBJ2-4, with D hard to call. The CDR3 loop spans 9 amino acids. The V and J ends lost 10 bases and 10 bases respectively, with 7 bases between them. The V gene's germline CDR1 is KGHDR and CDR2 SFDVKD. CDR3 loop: CATLIIQYF. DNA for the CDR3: TGTGCCACTTTGATAATTCAGTACTTC.

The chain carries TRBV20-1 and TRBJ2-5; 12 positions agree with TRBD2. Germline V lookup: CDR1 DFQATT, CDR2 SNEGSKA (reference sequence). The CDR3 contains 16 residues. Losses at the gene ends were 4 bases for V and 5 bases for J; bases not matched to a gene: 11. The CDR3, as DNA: TGCAGTGCTATAGGTCTAGCGGGAGGGCCTCTGGAGACCCAGTACTTC. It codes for CSAIGLAGGPLETQYF.

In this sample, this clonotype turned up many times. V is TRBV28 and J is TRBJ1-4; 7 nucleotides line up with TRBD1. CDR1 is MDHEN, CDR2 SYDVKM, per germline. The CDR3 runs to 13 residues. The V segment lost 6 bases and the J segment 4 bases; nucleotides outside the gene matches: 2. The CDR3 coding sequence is TGTGCCAGCAGGGGACAGAATAATGAAAAACTGTTTTTT. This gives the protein CASRGQNNEKLFF.

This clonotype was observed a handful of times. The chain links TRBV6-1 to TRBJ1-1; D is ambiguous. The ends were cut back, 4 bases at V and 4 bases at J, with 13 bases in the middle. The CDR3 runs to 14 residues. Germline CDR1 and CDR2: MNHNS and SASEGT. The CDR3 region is CASSGSPVGTEAFF. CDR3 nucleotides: TGTGCCAGCAGTGGGAGCCCGGTGGGCACTGAAGCTTTCTTT.

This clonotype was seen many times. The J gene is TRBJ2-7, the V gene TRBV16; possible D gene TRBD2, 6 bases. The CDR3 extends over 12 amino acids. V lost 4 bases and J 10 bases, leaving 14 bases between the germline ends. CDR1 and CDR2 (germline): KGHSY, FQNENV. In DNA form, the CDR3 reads TGTGCCAGCAGCCTCCTGGGAGGAGATCAGTACTTC. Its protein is CASSLLGGDQYF.

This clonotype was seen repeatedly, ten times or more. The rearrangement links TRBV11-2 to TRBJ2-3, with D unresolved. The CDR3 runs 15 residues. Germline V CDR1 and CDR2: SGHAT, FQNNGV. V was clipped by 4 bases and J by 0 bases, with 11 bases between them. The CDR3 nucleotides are TGTGCCAGCAGCTCGGACCGCACTAGCACAGATACGCAGTATTTT. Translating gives CASSSDRTSTDTQYF.

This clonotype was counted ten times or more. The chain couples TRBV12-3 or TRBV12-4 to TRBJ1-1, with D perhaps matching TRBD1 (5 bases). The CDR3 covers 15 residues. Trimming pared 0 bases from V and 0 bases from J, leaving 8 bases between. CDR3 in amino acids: CASSLAGQMNTEAFF. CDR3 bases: TGTGCCAGCAGTTTAGCCGGACAAATGAACACTGAAGCTTTCTTT.

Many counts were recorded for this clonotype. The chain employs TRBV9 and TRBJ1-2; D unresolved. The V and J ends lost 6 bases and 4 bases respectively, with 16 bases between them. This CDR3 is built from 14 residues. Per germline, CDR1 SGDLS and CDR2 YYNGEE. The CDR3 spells CASTTREGTYGYTF. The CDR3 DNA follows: TGTGCCAGCACCACCAGAGAGGGCACCTATGGCTACACCTTC.

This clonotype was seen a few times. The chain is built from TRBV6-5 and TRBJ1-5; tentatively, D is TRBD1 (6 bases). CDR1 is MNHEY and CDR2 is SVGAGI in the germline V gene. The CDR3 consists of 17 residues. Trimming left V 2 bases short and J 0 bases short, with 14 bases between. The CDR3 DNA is TGTGCCAGCAGTTACCCTGGACAGCTTTATAGCAATCAGCCCCAGCATTTT. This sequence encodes CASSYPGQLYSNQPQHF.

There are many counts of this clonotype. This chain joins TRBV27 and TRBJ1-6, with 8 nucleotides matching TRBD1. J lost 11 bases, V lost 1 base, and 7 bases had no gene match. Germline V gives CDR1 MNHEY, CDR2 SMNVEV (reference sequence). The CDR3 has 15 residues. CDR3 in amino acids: CASSLFSGGLAPLHF. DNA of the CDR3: TGTGCCAGCAGTTTATTCTCAGGGGGCCTAGCACCCCTCCACTTT.

The CDR3 sequence: CASSFTGLGVDEQFF. The CDR3 bases are TGTGCCAGCAGCTTTACGGGACTAGGGGTGGATGAGCAGTTCTTC. The chain employs TRBV7-6 and TRBJ2-1; 8 bases align to TRBD2. The J segment lost 8 bases and the V segment lost 3 bases, leaving 9 bases of the junction unmatched. In germline, CDR1 is SGHVS, CDR2 FNYEAQ. This CDR3 contains 15 residues.

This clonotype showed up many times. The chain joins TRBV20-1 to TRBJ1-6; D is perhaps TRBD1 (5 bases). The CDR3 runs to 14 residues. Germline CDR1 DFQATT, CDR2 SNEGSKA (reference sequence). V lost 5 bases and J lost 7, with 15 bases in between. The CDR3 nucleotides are TGCAGTGCTGCCAGGGATTTGGGAAATTCACCCCTCCACTTT. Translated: CSAARDLGNSPLHF.

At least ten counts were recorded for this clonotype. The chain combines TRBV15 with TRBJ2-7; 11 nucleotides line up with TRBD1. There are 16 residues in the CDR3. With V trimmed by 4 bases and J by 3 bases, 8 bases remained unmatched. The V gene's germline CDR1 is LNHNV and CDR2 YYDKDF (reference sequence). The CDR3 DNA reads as TGTGCCACCAGCATTGGGTCCGGGACAGGGGGCTACGAGCAGTACTTC. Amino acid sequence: CATSIGSGTGGYEQYF.

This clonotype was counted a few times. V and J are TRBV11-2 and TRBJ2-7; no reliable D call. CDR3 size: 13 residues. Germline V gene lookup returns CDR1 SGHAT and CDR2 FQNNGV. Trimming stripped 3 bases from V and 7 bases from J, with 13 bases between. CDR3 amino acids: CASSLGGVGEQYF. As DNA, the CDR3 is TGTGCCAGCAGCTTGGGTGGGGTTGGTGAGCAGTACTTC.

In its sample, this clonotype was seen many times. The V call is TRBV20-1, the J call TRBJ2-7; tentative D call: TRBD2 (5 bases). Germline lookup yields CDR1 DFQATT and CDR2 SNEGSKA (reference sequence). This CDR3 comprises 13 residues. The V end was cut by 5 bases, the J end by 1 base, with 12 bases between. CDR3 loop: CSARRRLSYEQYV. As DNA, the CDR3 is TGCAGTGCTCGGCGGCGACTATCCTACGAGCAGTACGTC.

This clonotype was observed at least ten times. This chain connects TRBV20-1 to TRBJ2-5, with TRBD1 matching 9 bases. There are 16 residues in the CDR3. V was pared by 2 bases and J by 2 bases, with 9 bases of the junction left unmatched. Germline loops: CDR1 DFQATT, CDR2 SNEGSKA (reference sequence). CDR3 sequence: CSARSNRDRDQETQYF. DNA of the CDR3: TGCAGTGCTAGATCCAACCGGGACAGGGATCAAGAGACCCAGTACTTC.